The 19 T cell receptor beta chains below come from one sample, sequenced in a study of regulatory and conventional T cells in breast cancer. In TCRdb, the PCR reads were re-called with MiXCR into one record per CDR3 protein. Altogether over 15,000 distinct CDR3 sequences are present, around 30% being singletons, with the ten largest covering roughly 1.5%. Sequencing was performed on conventional T cells from blood. The receptors derive from a female donor in good health.

Only a few counts were recorded for this clonotype. The chain links TRBV20-1 to TRBJ2-7, with TRBD2 matching 16 bases. This CDR3 contains 16 residues. J gave up 2 bases and V 8 bases, and 9 bases lay outside the gene matches. CDR1 is DFQATT, CDR2 SNEGSKA, per germline (reference sequence). CDR3 loop: CSTGTSGRADTYEQYF. CDR3 sequence (DNA): TGCAGTACCGGGACTAGCGGGAGGGCCGACACCTACGAGCAGTACTTC.

This sequence joins TRBV19 and TRBJ2-3; D not certain. Germline values: CDR1 LNHDA, CDR2 SQIVND (reference sequence). This CDR3 has 12 residues. Trimming stripped 6 bases from V and 2 bases from J, with 6 bases between. The CDR3 bases are TGTGCCAGTAGCCGAGACACAGATACGCAGTATTTT. The encoded protein is CASSRDTDTQYF.

The J gene is TRBJ2-1, the V gene TRBV7-3; 11 positions agree with TRBD2. The CDR3 loop spans 20 amino acids. CDR1 is SGHTA, CDR2 FQGTGA, per germline. V shed 5 bases, J shed 7 bases, and the junction held 22 bases outside the gene matches. The CDR3 DNA sequence: TGTGCCAGCAGCCCAATTAGGGGTAGCCGACTAGCGGGGCGAAAAAATGAGCAGTTCTTC. As protein: CASSPIRGSRLAGRKNEQFF.

The V and J genes are TRBV5-1 and TRBJ2-3, with TRBD2 identical over 7 bases. V shed 4 bases, J shed 6 bases, and the junction held 5 bases outside the gene matches. The CDR3 covers 13 residues. The V gene's germline CDR1 is SGHRS and CDR2 YFSETQ. CDR3 in amino acids: CASSSGAPDTQYF. The CDR3 DNA reads as TGCGCCAGCAGCAGCGGGGCCCCGGATACGCAGTATTTT.

In the case of this clonotype: This may come from a read error, since a much larger clone is one base off. It is likely a read error, because the conserved phenylalanine at the end of the CDR3 is missing. The chain is built from TRBV2 and TRBJ2-1, with TRBD2 matching over 16 bases. The J segment lost 7 bases and the V segment lost 6 bases, leaving 9 bases of the junction unmatched. CDR1 SNHLY and CDR2 FYNNEI come from the germline V gene. This CDR3 contains 17 residues. This CDR3 is CASRAPGGLAGGNEQFS. The CDR3 DNA is TGTGCCAGCAGGGCCCCCGGGGGACTAGCGGGAGGGAATGAGCAGTTCTCC.

Many counts were recorded for this clonotype. This chain's CDR3 is CASSLVQGPNQPQHF. Written as DNA, the CDR3 is TGTGCCAGCAGCTTAGTTCAGGGCCCCAATCAGCCCCAGCATTTT. The rearrangement joins TRBV7-2 to TRBJ1-5, with D tentatively TRBD1 (5 bases). The V end lost 1 base, the J end lost 3 bases, and 10 bases lay between the germline ends. CDR1 SGHTA and CDR2 FQGNSA come from the germline V gene. This CDR3 has 15 amino acids.

This clonotype was picked up a small number of times. This chain joins TRBV7-2 and TRBJ2-7; 7 bases fit TRBD1. The length of the CDR3 is 13 residues. After removal of 6 bases from V and 3 bases from J, the junction contained 5 bases not matched to a gene. CDR1 and CDR2 from the germline V gene are SGHTA and FQGNSA. The CDR3 is CASRRGQDYEQYF. DNA for the CDR3: TGTGCCAGCAGAAGGGGGCAGGACTACGAGCAGTACTTC.

V usage is TRBV27 and J usage is TRBJ1-1; D may be TRBD1 (5 bases). This CDR3 is built from 14 residues. Trimming took 4 bases from V and 5 from J, leaving 14 bases between them. CDR1 is MNHEY, CDR2 SMNVEV, per germline (reference sequence). The CDR3 DNA reads TGTGCCAGCAGTTCTAAGGGGACTTCTACTGAAGCTTTCTTT. Protein: CASSSKGTSTEAFF.

V is TRBV11-2 and J is TRBJ1-2; 10 bases align to TRBD1. Germline-derived CDR1 and CDR2 are SGHAT and FQNNGV. The CDR3 consists of 15 residues. V lost 5 bases, J lost 4 bases, and 7 bases stayed unmatched. CDR3 sequence (DNA): TGTGCCAGCAGCCCCGGGACAGGGGATCTCTATGGCTACACCTTC. Translation: CASSPGTGDLYGYTF.

This clonotype was seen ten or more times. The V call is TRBV7-9, the J call TRBJ2-7, with TRBD2 identical over 7 bases. J was trimmed by 0 bases and V by 3 bases; bases with no gene match: 8. Germline values: CDR1 SEHNR, CDR2 FQNEAQ (reference sequence). This CDR3 is built from 16 residues. The CDR3 region has the DNA TGTGCCAGCAGCTTCTCCGGGCGGGGGAGCTCCTACGAGCAGTACTTC. It is translated as CASSFSGRGSSYEQYF.

This clonotype was counted once. A much larger clonotype is one base distant, so this may be a read error. CDR3 bases: TGCAGCGTTGATCGGGGGGGCGGCGGGGAGCTGCTTTTT. Encoded protein: CSVDRGGGGELLF. V usage is TRBV29-1 and J usage is TRBJ2-2, with 8 bases matching TRBD2. This CDR3 comprises 13 residues. Germline V CDR1 and CDR2: SQVTM, ANQGSEA.

This chain uses TRBV6-5 with TRBJ2-5; maybe TRBD2 (6 bases). The V and J ends lost 2 bases and 1 base respectively, with 17 bases between them. CDR3 size: 17 residues. Germline V gives CDR1 MNHEY, CDR2 SVGAGI. CDR3 DNA: TGTGCCAGCAGTTACCCCTTGGGCGCGGGGAGCCAAGAGACCCAGTACTTC. Translation: CASSYPLGAGSQETQYF.

This clonotype was found a few times. The rearrangement uses TRBV6-2 or TRBV6-3 and TRBJ2-2; possible D gene TRBD2, 6 bases. Germline lookup yields CDR1 MNHEY and CDR2 SVGEGT. CDR3 size: 13 residues. Trimming stripped 11 bases from V and 3 bases from J, with 13 bases between. The CDR3 DNA reads as TGTGCCGGAAGGGACTTTTACACCGGGGAGCTGTTTTTT. Translating gives CAGRDFYTGELFF.

The CDR3 nucleotides read TGTGCCAGCAGCCCAGGTCCCGGGACAGGGGGCAATGGCTACACCTTC. It yields the protein CASSPGPGTGGNGYTF. V and J are TRBV7-3 and TRBJ1-2; 12 positions agree with TRBD1. The CDR3 loop spans 16 amino acids. Germline CDR1 reads SGHTA; CDR2 reads FQGTGA. The ends lost 5 bases at V and 6 bases at J; junction bases unmatched: 10.

The chain has TRBV3-1 and TRBJ2-5; possible D gene TRBD1, 5 bases. In germline, CDR1 is LGHDT, CDR2 YNNKEL (reference sequence). The CDR3 loop spans 15 amino acids. Trimming removed 1 base from V and 3 bases from J, with 12 bases in between. CDR3 amino acids: CASSQVGRAEETQYF. The CDR3, as DNA: TGTGCCAGCAGCCAAGTAGGCAGGGCCGAAGAGACCCAGTACTTC.

By its share, this clonotype is medium-sized. The chain couples TRBV11-1 to TRBJ2-3; D gene ambiguous. The CDR3 is 13 amino acids. With 2 bases removed from V and 6 bases from J, the gap between germline ends came to 9 bases. Looked up from germline, CDR1 is SGHAT and CDR2 is FQDESV (reference sequence). The CDR3 sequence is CASSLTMSDTQYF. The CDR3 DNA follows: TGTGCCAGCAGCTTAACAATGAGTGATACGCAGTATTTT.

This clonotype has only a few counts. This rearrangement joins TRBV20-1 to TRBJ1-1, with D tentatively TRBD1 (6 bases). Deletions cut 4 bases from V and 5 bases from J, with 17 bases between. From germline, CDR1 is DFQATT and CDR2 SNEGSKA (reference sequence). The CDR3 is 14 amino acids. Written as DNA, the CDR3 is TGCAGTGCTAAAGGACAGAGGGCCTTTACTGAAGCTTTCTTT. Translation gives CSAKGQRAFTEAFF.

Note on this clonotype: This likely comes from a read error, as the CDR3 has no conserved phenylalanine or tryptophan at its end. The chain is built from TRBV5-1 and TRBJ1-1; TRBD1 aligns across 8 bases. Germline V gene data show CDR1 as SGHRS and CDR2 as YFSETQ. With V trimmed by 0 bases and J by 3 bases, 4 bases remained unmatched. The CDR3 is 15 residues long. The CDR3 DNA follows: TGCGCCAGCAGCTTGGTAGCAGGGGGCGACACTGAAGCTTTCTCT. Translated: CASSLVAGGDTEAFS.

This chain connects TRBV5-1 to TRBJ2-5; 7 bases are a match to TRBD1. The CDR3 is 15 amino acids. Losses at the gene ends were 5 bases for V and 1 base for J; bases not matched to a gene: 8. Germline V gene data show CDR1 as SGHRS and CDR2 as YFSETQ. This chain's CDR3 is CASRSTGQRQETQYF. In DNA, the CDR3 is TGCGCCAGCAGAAGCACGGGACAGCGCCAAGAGACCCAGTACTTC.